The 11 T cell receptor beta chains listed next were all sequenced from one sample in a study of blood T cell repertoires in COVID-19. Sequenced by immunoSEQ multiplex PCR; TCRdb stores in-frame clones only, minus some. Of under 200,000 clones in the sample, about 85% were seen once. What was sequenced was peripheral blood. Every receptor here comes from a woman aged 45-65 years with COVID-19, enrolled during active disease.

The chain combines TRBV9 with TRBJ2-2; D is possibly TRBD1 (6 bases). Trimming cost V 3 bases and J 5 bases, with 8 bases left between them. This CDR3 is 13 amino acids long. Germline V gene lookup returns CDR1 SGDLS and CDR2 YYNGEE. The CDR3: CASSEQGTGELFF. The CDR3, as DNA: TGTGCCAGCAGCGAACAGGGTACCGGGGAGCTGTTTTTT.

This rearrangement joins TRBV7-9 to TRBJ2-3; D is perhaps TRBD2 (6 bases). Germline V gene lookup returns CDR1 SEHNR and CDR2 FQNEAQ (reference sequence). V lost 4 bases, J lost 3 bases, and 11 bases lay in between. The length of the CDR3 is 14 residues. The CDR3 here is CASSYPGRTDTQYF. The CDR3 DNA reads TGTGCCAGCAGCTATCCAGGGAGGACAGATACGCAGTATTTT.

This clone came up once. The chain employs TRBV7-2 and TRBJ1-5, with 8 bases identical to TRBD1. The CDR3 contains 15 residues. Germline CDR1 and CDR2: SGHTA and FQGNSA. Trimming took 3 bases from V and 0 from J; bases not matched to a gene: 1. The CDR3 sequence is CASSLDRDSNQPQHF. CDR3 bases: TGTGCCAGCAGCTTGGACAGGGATAGCAATCAGCCCCAGCATTTT.

V usage is TRBV30 and J usage is TRBJ2-7, with TRBD2 matching over 8 bases. V shed 7 bases, J shed 3 bases, and the junction held 2 bases outside the gene matches. The CDR3 runs 11 residues. Germline V gene sequence: CDR1 GTSNPN, CDR2 SVGIG (reference sequence). CDR3: CALGLGYEQYF. The CDR3 coding sequence is TGTGCCTTGGGACTAGGCTACGAGCAGTACTTC.

V gene TRBV5-4 combines with J gene TRBJ1-3; TRBD1 is a possible D gene (6 bases). This CDR3 comprises 15 residues. Looked up from germline, CDR1 is SGHNT and CDR2 is YYREEE (reference sequence). The V gene lost 4 bases and the J gene lost 0 bases, with 11 bases spanning the gap. The CDR3 region is CASSIQGTSGNTIYF. DNA of the CDR3: TGTGCCAGCAGCATACAGGGAACCTCTGGAAACACCATATATTTT.

The chain combines TRBV5-4 with TRBJ2-1, with TRBD2 identical over 7 bases. Germline V CDR1 and CDR2: SGHNT, YYREEE (reference sequence). The CDR3 covers 16 residues. The V segment lost 4 bases and the J segment 4 bases; nucleotides outside the gene matches: 11. This CDR3 reads CASSPPASGMYNEQFF. The CDR3 nucleotides read TGTGCCAGCAGCCCCCCGGCTAGCGGAATGTACAATGAGCAGTTCTTC.

This clone is labeled as medium-sized (0.01 to 0.1%). This chain connects TRBV20-1 to TRBJ1-2, with unresolved D. This CDR3 has 11 residues. The V gene lost 8 bases and the J gene lost 4 bases, with 11 bases spanning the gap. CDR1 and CDR2 from the germline V gene are DFQATT and SNEGSKA (reference sequence). The CDR3 loop is CSSMEVYGYTF. The CDR3 region has the DNA TGCAGTAGTATGGAGGTCTATGGCTACACCTTC.

This sequence joins TRBV10-1 and TRBJ1-2, with D possibly TRBD1 on 6 matching bases. V gave up 10 bases and J gave up 2 bases, with 14 bases separating them. CDR3 length: 13 amino acids. CDR1 and CDR2 (germline): WNHNN, SYGVQD (reference sequence). CDR3: CAIGGGPNYGYTF. Written as DNA, the CDR3 is TGCGCCATAGGGGGGGGACCCAACTATGGCTACACCTTC.

This clone has more than one count but fewer than ten. V usage is TRBV3-1 (or the pseudogene TRBV3-2) and J usage is TRBJ2-7; D unresolved. V was clipped by 0 bases and J by 6 bases, with 9 bases between them. This CDR3 comprises 13 residues. In germline, CDR1 is LGHDT, CDR2 YNNKEL (reference sequence). This CDR3 is CASSQDPKPEQYF. The DNA for the CDR3 is TGTGCCAGCAGCCAAGATCCGAAGCCCGAGCAGTACTTC.

This clone occurred a few times. This rearrangement joins TRBV18 to TRBJ1-4; D unresolved. The germline CDR1 and CDR2 sequences are KGHSH and LQKENI. The CDR3 loop spans 15 amino acids. The V end was cut by 3 bases, the J end by 0 bases, with 8 bases between. The CDR3 bases are TGTGCCAGCTCACCCTCAGATTCAACTAATGAAAAACTGTTTTTT. It specifies CASSPSDSTNEKLFF.

The chain has TRBV4-2 and TRBJ2-3, with D unclear. This CDR3 is 15 amino acids long. V was clipped by 0 bases and J by 4 bases, with 11 bases between them. Germline-derived CDR1 and CDR2 are LGHNA and YNFKEQ. CDR3 sequence (DNA): TGTGCCAGCAGCCAAGAGACGACGGGTTCAGATACGCAGTATTTT. Protein product: CASSQETTGSDTQYF.